The TCR beta chain described here comes from a study of Ad26.COV2.S vaccination and SARS-CoV-2 variants. Treatment defined: around 19 received Ad26.COV2.S at low or high dose, single or two shots; about five received placebo; per-sample allocation not given. After the first vaccine or placebo injection, samples were drawn on day 63. Libraries were prepared by immunoSEQ multiplex PCR; TCRdb keeps only in-frame clonotypes and omits some of them. This sample has around 300,000 clones, with more than 85% found just once. The CDR3 is 12 residues long. V lost 8 bases to trimming and J lost 2 bases, with 13 bases between them. Germline V lookup: CDR1 GTSNPN, CDR2 SVGIG (reference sequence).

The receptor was isolated from a person between 18 and 59 years old who received the Ad26.COV2.S COVID-19 vaccine or a placebo. The chain has TRBV30 and TRBJ2-7; possible D gene TRBD1, 7 bases. This specimen consisted of peripheral blood, obtained in a trial of Ad26.COV2.S vaccine versus placebo. DNA for the CDR3: TGTGCCGGAGGGGGCCAAACCTACGAGCAGTACTTC. This codes for CAGGGQTYEQYF.